A single sample is the source of the 24 T cell receptor beta chains below, sequenced in a study of blood T cells in healthy people across ages. Primed by a sample-barcoded 5' primer and a J-beta primer mix, a second PCR proceeded for about 6 to 12 cycles. TCRdb itself ran the 5' RACE reads through MiXCR, one entry per CDR3 protein. The top ten hold roughly 7% of the sample, which has roughly 1.4 million distinct CDR3 sequences, 59% seen once. Sequences were obtained from blood. These receptors all come from a man aged 18 to 35 in good health.

The DNA of the CDR3 is TGTGCCAGCATTCAGGGTTTTGCGGAAGCTTTCTTT. It is translated as CASIQGFAEAFF. V is TRBV6-2 or TRBV6-3 and J is TRBJ1-1; TRBD1 might be the D (5 bases). The CDR3 spans 12 residues. Per germline, CDR1 MNHEY and CDR2 SVGEGT. The V end was cut by 7 bases, the J end by 8 bases, with 14 bases between.

The V and J genes are TRBV4-1 and TRBJ2-1, with D perhaps matching TRBD1 or TRBD2 (6 bases each). Germline assignment: CDR1 MGHRA and CDR2 YSYEKL. The CDR3 has 20 amino acids. The V end was cut by 1 base, the J end by 7 bases, with 29 bases between. Here the CDR3 DNA reads TGCGCCAGCAGCCAAGTAGGAGGGACAAGGTATATGTCTACTTTTAATGAGCAGTTCTTC. It codes for CASSQVGGTRYMSTFNEQFF.

This clonotype was observed a handful of times. The chain links TRBV3-1 to TRBJ1-5; D uncertain. V lost 1 base, J lost 0 bases, and 10 bases lay in between. The CDR3 extends over 16 amino acids. Per the germline V gene, CDR1 is LGHDT and CDR2 is YNNKEL (reference sequence). This CDR3 is CASSQGTAYSNQPQHF. CDR3 DNA: TGTGCCAGCAGCCAAGGGACGGCTTATAGCAATCAGCCCCAGCATTTT.

The gene calls are TRBV29-1 and TRBJ2-7, with TRBD2 matching over 14 bases. Losses at the gene ends were 8 bases for V and 6 bases for J; bases not matched to a gene: 3. The CDR3 consists of 12 residues. Germline values: CDR1 SQVTM, CDR2 ANQGSEA. The CDR3: CSTGLAGAEQYF. CDR3 DNA sequence: TGCAGCACGGGACTAGCGGGAGCCGAGCAGTACTTC.

This clonotype was recorded once. This chain links TRBV7-6 with TRBJ1-6; D is perhaps TRBD1 (6 bases). Between the trimmed V and J ends, which lost 5 bases and 5 bases, there was a span of 13 bases. The CDR3 extends over 15 amino acids. CDR1 and CDR2 from the germline V gene are SGHVS and FNYEAQ. The DNA of the CDR3 is TGTGCCAGCAGCCCGAGGGGGACAAATAATTCACCCCTCCACTTT. Translation: CASSPRGTNNSPLHF.

This clonotype appeared a few times. The rearrangement joins TRBV5-1 to TRBJ2-5; TRBD1 agrees at 7 bases. Germline CDR1 reads SGHRS; CDR2 reads YFSETQ. The CDR3 totals 14 residues. V trimming: 4 bases; J trimming: 5 bases; junction bases outside the gene matches: 8. CDR3 bases: TGCGCCAGCAGCCCAACGACAGGGATCGAGACCCAGTACTTC. This translates into CASSPTTGIETQYF.

J is TRBJ1-2 and V is TRBV28; D not resolved. Germline values: CDR1 MDHEN, CDR2 SYDVKM. V shed 6 bases and J shed 2 bases, with 13 bases lying between them. The CDR3 runs 14 residues. CDR3 residues: CASSLERGNYGYTF. Written as DNA, the CDR3 is TGTGCCAGCAGCCTCGAGAGAGGAAACTATGGCTACACCTTC.

DNA of the CDR3: TGTGCCAGCAGTTATAAGGGATATAGCTATGGCTACACCTTC. Its protein is CASSYKGYSYGYTF. The genes are TRBV6-5 and TRBJ1-2; D is unclear. V gave up 3 bases and J gave up 4 bases, with 12 bases separating them. CDR1 MNHEY and CDR2 SVGAGI come from the germline V gene. The CDR3 is 14 amino acids.

The rearrangement uses TRBV20-1 and TRBJ2-1, with a weak D call TRBD2 (6 bases). The J call may be wrong; the DNA end is better matched by TRBJ2-7. From germline, CDR1 is DFQATT and CDR2 SNEGSKA (reference sequence). The CDR3 covers 13 residues. CDR3 residues: CTPGGYSYNEQYF. The CDR3 coding sequence is TGCACCCCAGGAGGGTATTCCTACAATGAGCAGTACTTC.

This clonotype has just a few counts. The rearrangement links TRBV12-3 or TRBV12-4 to TRBJ2-3; 9 bases map to TRBD2. This CDR3 has 15 amino acids. Losses at the gene ends were 6 bases for V and 5 bases for J; bases not matched to a gene: 9. CDR3 sequence reads: CASRGLAGAGDTQYF. For the CDR3, the DNA is TGTGCCAGCAGGGGATTAGCGGGAGCGGGAGATACGCAGTATTTT.

This clonotype was picked up a small number of times. The chain is built from TRBV20-1 and TRBJ2-4; D is undetermined. Judging by the DNA end, TRBJ2-7 fits better; the J call may be wrong. The CDR3 consists of 11 residues. Per the germline V gene, CDR1 is DFQATT and CDR2 is SNEGSKA (reference sequence). CDR3 sequence: CSARDGHEQYF. CDR3 bases: TGCAGTGCTAGAGACGGACACGAGCAGTACTTC.

J is TRBJ2-3 and V is TRBV20-1; D gene uncertain. The CDR3 contains 15 residues. The germline V gene has CDR1 DFQATT and CDR2 SNEGSKA (reference sequence). V was trimmed by 2 bases and J by 1 base, leaving 13 bases between them. Here the CDR3 reads CSARLAPARTDTQYF. CDR3 coding DNA: TGCAGTGCTAGACTTGCTCCAGCGCGCACAGATACGCAGTATTTT.

The chain is built from TRBV12-3 or TRBV12-4 and TRBJ2-5, with D perhaps matching TRBD2 (5 bases). The DNA end favors TRBJ2-7, so the J call may be wrong. CDR3 length: 14 residues. The CDR3 region has the DNA TGTGCCAGCAGTTTAATGGGAGACCTCTACGAGCAGTACTTC. This translates into CASSLMGDLYEQYF.

This clonotype was picked up one time. The chain has TRBV4-3 and TRBJ2-1; TRBD2 is a possible D gene (6 bases). V lost 3 bases, J lost 7 bases, and 16 bases lay in between. This CDR3 is 15 amino acids long. Germline CDR1 reads LGHNA; CDR2 reads YSLEER. The CDR3 reads CASSQHWGEGNEQFF. The CDR3 DNA follows: TGCGCCAGCAGCCAGCATTGGGGGGAAGGGAATGAGCAGTTCTTC.

V is TRBV27 and J is TRBJ1-1; TRBD1 agrees at 7 bases. The CDR3 consists of 15 residues. V lost 5 bases to trimming and J lost 4 bases; unmatched junction nucleotides: 10. The V gene's germline CDR1 is MNHEY and CDR2 SMNVEV (reference sequence). The chain's CDR3 is CASSAHLGQITEAFF. DNA of the CDR3: TGTGCCAGCAGTGCCCACCTGGGACAGATCACTGAAGCTTTCTTT.

This clonotype was counted a few times. V usage is TRBV20-1 and J usage is TRBJ2-1, with unresolved D. The V end was cut by 2 bases, the J end by 3 bases, with 8 bases between. The CDR3 is 13 amino acids. Germline V gene data show CDR1 as DFQATT and CDR2 as SNEGSKA (reference sequence). This CDR3 is CSARPISYNEQFF. CDR3 sequence (DNA): TGCAGTGCTAGACCTATCAGCTACAATGAGCAGTTCTTC.

The genes are TRBV4-2 and TRBJ2-7, with 9 bases matching TRBD1. The CDR3 has 16 amino acids. V lost 0 bases, J lost 5 bases, and 8 bases stayed unmatched. Germline V gene data show CDR1 as LGHNA and CDR2 as YNFKEQ. CDR3 in amino acids: CASSQDWDRVPHEQYF. DNA for the CDR3: TGTGCCAGCAGCCAAGATTGGGACAGGGTCCCCCACGAGCAGTACTTC.

The chain joins TRBV29-1 to TRBJ1-2; the D gene is possibly TRBD1 (5 bases). V was trimmed by 5 bases and J by 8 bases, leaving 12 bases between them. The germline V gene has CDR1 SQVTM and CDR2 ANQGSEA. The CDR3 runs to 11 residues. Here the CDR3 reads CSVSGAPGYTF. CDR3 nucleotide sequence: TGCAGCGTTAGTGGGGCGCCCGGCTACACCTTC.

This chain connects TRBV6-2 or TRBV6-3 to TRBJ2-5, with D unclear. Germline assignment: CDR1 MNHEY and CDR2 SVGEGT. The CDR3 runs to 12 residues. V lost 1 base and J lost 11, with 11 bases in between. The CDR3 protein is CASSYYQTEQYF. As DNA, the CDR3 is TGTGCCAGCAGTTACTATCAGACTGAGCAGTACTTC.

This clonotype was recorded at least ten times. The chain is built from TRBV5-1 and TRBJ1-4, with 7 bases that match TRBD1. The CDR3 is made up of 15 amino acids. Trimming removed 0 bases from V and 7 bases from J; junction bases left unmatched: 6. Germline lookup yields CDR1 SGHRS and CDR2 YFSETQ. Here the CDR3 reads CASSLDRQGGEKLFF. CDR3 bases: TGCGCCAGCAGCTTGGACCGACAGGGAGGTGAAAAACTGTTTTTT. Full variable domain (remainder filled in from reference TRBV5-1 and TRBJ1-4): KAGVTQTPRYLIKTRGQQVTLSCSPISGHRSVSWYQQTPGQGLQFLFEYFSETQRNKGNFPGRFSGRQFSNSRSEMNVSTLELGDSALYLCASSLDRQGGEKLFFGSGTQLSVL.

The J gene is TRBJ1-1, the V gene TRBV19; D not certain. The ends were cut back, 5 bases at V and 1 base at J, with 8 bases in the middle. This CDR3 has 13 residues. CDR1 is LNHDA and CDR2 is SQIVND in the germline V gene (reference sequence). In DNA, the CDR3 is TGTGCCAGTAGTGTCAACAGGAACACTGAAGCTTTCTTT. Protein sequence: CASSVNRNTEAFF.

In its sample, this clonotype was seen a few times. The chain employs TRBV2 and TRBJ2-5; D may match TRBD1 or TRBD2 (6 bases each). The length of the CDR3 is 17 residues. Germline V gives CDR1 SNHLY, CDR2 FYNNEI. V gave up 3 bases and J gave up 3 bases, with 20 bases separating them. CDR3 sequence reads: CASSEGWGANTKETQYF. The CDR3 bases are TGTGCCAGCAGTGAGGGGTGGGGGGCGAATACTAAAGAGACCCAGTACTTC.

There are many counts of this clonotype. J is TRBJ1-6 and V is TRBV6-2 or TRBV6-3; D gene uncertain. This CDR3 is 14 amino acids long. V lost 5 bases, J lost 4 bases, and 9 bases lay in between. Germline-derived CDR1 and CDR2 are MNHEY and SVGEGT. The CDR3 DNA sequence: TGTGCCAGCAGTGGACTGAATTATAATTCACCCCTCCACTTT. Its translation: CASSGLNYNSPLHF.

The J gene is TRBJ2-5, the V gene TRBV7-9, with D hard to call. CDR3 length: 12 residues. Deletions cut 3 bases from V and 11 bases from J, with 13 bases between. The germline V gene encodes CDR1 SEHNR and CDR2 FQNEAQ (reference sequence). Here the CDR3 reads CASSFGVNEQYF. The CDR3 DNA reads as TGTGCCAGCAGCTTCGGCGTCAATGAGCAGTACTTC.